The 28 T cell receptor beta chains given below trace back to one sample, sequenced in a study of neurological immune-mediated disorders. TCRdb re-called the 5' RACE reads through MiXCR, storing one row per CDR3 protein. The table lists about 22,000 distinct CDR3 sequences, roughly 10% of them singletons. What was sequenced was PBMCs. The origin of the receptors is a woman in her fifties or sixties with HTLV-1-associated myelopathy (HAM/TSP).

The V call is TRBV7-9, the J call TRBJ2-7; perhaps TRBD2 as D (6 bases). V was pared by 5 bases and J by 2 bases, with 16 bases between. CDR3 length: 15 amino acids. Germline lookup yields CDR1 SEHNR and CDR2 FQNEAQ (reference sequence). The CDR3 here is CASSPLRGVTYEQYF. The DNA for the CDR3 is TGTGCCAGCAGCCCCCTGCGGGGCGTAACCTACGAGCAGTACTTC. Full variable domain (missing parts from reference TRBV7-9 and TRBJ2-7): DTGVSQNPRHKITKRGQNVTFRCDPISEHNRLYWYRQTLGQGPEFLTYFQNEAQLEKSRLLSDRFSAERPKGSFSTLEIQRTEQGDSAMYLCASSPLRGVTYEQYFGPGTRLTVT.

This clonotype was seen repeatedly, ten times or more. The chain uses TRBV20-1 and TRBJ2-3, with D tentatively TRBD1 (6 bases). Trimming pared 6 bases from V and 2 bases from J, leaving 27 bases between. Germline CDR1 DFQATT, CDR2 SNEGSKA (reference sequence). The CDR3 length is 18 residues. The CDR3 spells CSARNADPGTGNTDTQYF. CDR3 DNA sequence: TGCAGTGCGCGTAATGCGGACCCTGGCACAGGGAACACAGATACGCAGTATTTT.

This clonotype appeared many times. The chain couples TRBV20-1 to TRBJ1-5; the D is unclear. The germline CDR1 and CDR2 sequences are DFQATT and SNEGSKA (reference sequence). The V end was cut by 2 bases, the J end by 4 bases, with 15 bases between. CDR3 length equals 15 residues. CDR3: CSARSLGAANQPQHF. In DNA form, the CDR3 reads TGCAGTGCTAGATCCCTGGGAGCCGCAAATCAGCCCCAGCATTTT.

This clonotype is deemed medium-sized. The chain has TRBV20-1 and TRBJ1-2; 9 bases agree with TRBD1. The J segment lost 6 bases and the V segment lost 5 bases, leaving 16 bases of the junction unmatched. The CDR3 has 16 amino acids. CDR1 and CDR2 from the germline V gene are DFQATT and SNEGSKA (reference sequence). The CDR3: CSADITTGGAYHGYTF. The CDR3 region has the DNA TGCAGTGCTGACATAACTACAGGGGGCGCCTACCATGGCTACACCTTC.

This clonotype was picked up a small number of times. This chain joins TRBV20-1 and TRBJ2-4; tentative D call: TRBD1 (6 bases). CDR1 and CDR2 from the germline V gene are DFQATT and SNEGSKA (reference sequence). V was shortened by 5 bases and J by 9 bases, with 17 bases between the two germline ends. The CDR3 extends over 13 amino acids. CDR3 nucleotide sequence: TGCAGTGCTGGGGAACAGGGATTTGGCATTCAGTACTTC. Translation: CSAGEQGFGIQYF.

This clonotype was seen at least ten times. The chain couples TRBV5-1 to TRBJ1-2; tentatively, D is TRBD1 (5 bases). Germline V CDR1 and CDR2: SGHRS, YFSETQ. Trimming took 0 bases from V and 6 from J, leaving 6 bases between them. The CDR3 loop spans 12 amino acids. The CDR3, as DNA: TGCGCCAGCAGCTTGGGGGGCAATGGCTACACCTTC. Residues: CASSLGGNGYTF.

This clonotype was found many times. The J gene is TRBJ2-7, the V gene TRBV29-1; the match to TRBD1 covers 7 bases. Germline V gene lookup returns CDR1 SQVTM and CDR2 ANQGSEA. This CDR3 comprises 13 residues. V lost 3 bases to trimming and J lost 6 bases; unmatched junction nucleotides: 8. The DNA for the CDR3 is TGCAGCGTTGAGGTTGTGAAGGGGGCCGAGCAGTACTTC. This translates into CSVEVVKGAEQYF.

V and J are TRBV10-2 and TRBJ1-1, with 7 bases matching TRBD1. Germline CDR1 and CDR2: WSHSY and SAAADI. This CDR3 has 15 residues. J was trimmed by 6 bases and V by 0 bases; bases with no gene match: 7. DNA of the CDR3: TGCGCCAGCAGTGAGTCCGGCAGGGGGACTCCTGAAGCTTTCTTT. Translated, it gives CASSESGRGTPEAFF.

The V gene is TRBV20-1, the J gene TRBJ1-1, with a possible D match to TRBD1 (5 bases). V was cut by 3 bases and J by 2 bases, with 13 bases left in between. CDR1 and CDR2 from the germline V gene are DFQATT and SNEGSKA (reference sequence). The CDR3 spans 14 residues. In nucleotides, the CDR3 is TGCAGTGCTAGGTCCGGGGCAGCAAACACTGAAGCTTTCTTT. Amino acid sequence: CSARSGAANTEAFF.

By its share, this clonotype is medium-sized. V gene TRBV5-1 combines with J gene TRBJ2-3; TRBD2 matches at 9 bases. The CDR3 length is 14 residues. Germline V gene data show CDR1 as SGHRS and CDR2 as YFSETQ. V dropped 5 bases and J dropped 3; count of bases not matched to a gene: 4. CDR3 in amino acids: CASRVSGGTDTQYF. DNA of the CDR3: TGCGCCAGCAGGGTTAGCGGGGGTACAGATACGCAGTATTTT.

This clonotype appeared many times. The rearrangement uses TRBV6-6 and TRBJ2-5; TRBD1 is a possible D gene (6 bases). V dropped 7 bases and J dropped 4 bases, with 16 bases sitting between them. Germline-derived CDR1 and CDR2 are MNHNY and SVGAGI (reference sequence). This CDR3 has 14 amino acids. The CDR3 region is CASNQGGLGETQYF. The CDR3 region has the DNA TGTGCCAGCAACCAAGGGGGTCTGGGAGAGACCCAGTACTTC.

Notes on this clonotype: Relative to the germline gene, one junction end is altered; a read error may explain this. The chain links TRBV5-1 to TRBJ1-2, with a possible D match to TRBD1 (5 bases). This CDR3 is 15 amino acids long. Germline V CDR1 and CDR2: SGHRS, YFSETQ. The CDR3 coding sequence is TGCGCCAGCAGCTTGCAGGGTGGCCCGATCTATAGCTACACCTTT. Its translation: CASSLQGGPIYSYTF. Full variable domain (rest looked up from reference TRBV5-1 and TRBJ1-2): KAGVTQTPRYLIKTRGQQVTLSCSPISGHRSVSWYQQTPGQGLQFLFEYFSETQRNKGNFPGRFSGRQFSNSRSEMNVSTLELGDSALYLCASSLQGGPIYSYTFGSGTRLTVV.

Many counts were recorded for this clonotype. V usage is TRBV5-1 and J usage is TRBJ1-1; possible D gene TRBD1, 5 bases. V was cut by 4 bases and J by 1 base, with 14 bases left in between. Germline V CDR1 and CDR2: SGHRS, YFSETQ. The CDR3 loop spans 15 amino acids. Written as DNA, the CDR3 is TGCGCCAGCAGCCTTTCCGGGGCGCCGAACACTGAAGCTTTCTTT. This sequence encodes CASSLSGAPNTEAFF.

This clonotype was seen ten or more times. The chain carries TRBV4-1 and TRBJ2-7; TRBD1 matches at 10 bases. Germline CDR1 reads MGHRA; CDR2 reads YSYEKL. With V trimmed by 3 bases and J by 3 bases, 2 bases remained unmatched. This CDR3 comprises 14 residues. The CDR3 DNA sequence: TGCGCCAGCAGCCAGGGGACAGGGGTCTACGAGCAGTACTTC. Residues: CASSQGTGVYEQYF.

This clonotype was seen ten or more times. The chain joins TRBV20-1 to TRBJ2-3; 13 bases match TRBD2. Germline CDR1 reads DFQATT; CDR2 reads SNEGSKA (reference sequence). The CDR3 extends over 16 amino acids. V lost 5 bases to trimming and J lost 0 bases; unmatched junction nucleotides: 5. CDR3 region: CSAGLAGVSSTDTQYF. The CDR3 DNA is TGCAGTGCTGGACTAGCGGGGGTATCTAGCACAGATACGCAGTATTTT.

Comments on this clonotype: At one of its ends the junction is not consistent with the germline gene, which may arise from a read error. This rearrangement joins TRBV12-3 or TRBV12-4 to TRBJ2-1, with 7 nucleotides matching TRBD2. This CDR3 comprises 14 residues. CDR3: CASTLLAWSNEQFF. The CDR3 region has the DNA TGTGCCAGCACTTTACTAGCGTGGTCCAATGAGCAGTTCTTC.

This clonotype showed up many times. The V gene is TRBV11-2, the J gene TRBJ1-1; TRBD1 might be the D (5 bases). The CDR3 sequence is 15 residues long. In germline, CDR1 is SGHAT, CDR2 FQNNGV. V gave up 1 base and J gave up 1 base, with 10 bases separating them. The CDR3 is CASSLVGQGNTEAFF. The CDR3 nucleotides are TGTGCCAGCAGCTTAGTTGGGCAGGGGAACACTGAAGCTTTCTTT.

This sequence joins TRBV5-1 and TRBJ1-2; a possible D gene is TRBD1 (6 bases). Germline values: CDR1 SGHRS, CDR2 YFSETQ. The CDR3 has 15 residues. V lost 2 bases to trimming and J lost 4 bases, with 15 bases between them. CDR3 coding DNA: TGCGCCAGCAGCTTCGACGTGACAGGAATCTATGGCTACACCTTC. Translating it yields CASSFDVTGIYGYTF.

This clonotype has at least ten counts. The chain recombines TRBV20-1 with TRBJ1-1; D gene unclear. The V and J ends lost 1 base and 11 bases respectively, with 17 bases between them. The CDR3 runs to 13 residues. CDR1 is DFQATT and CDR2 is SNEGSKA in the germline V gene (reference sequence). The CDR3, as DNA: TGCAGTGCTAGAGGGGGAGGCATTACGGGCGCTTTCTTT. Its protein is CSARGGGITGAFF.

This clonotype is labeled medium-sized. The rearrangement joins TRBV10-3 to TRBJ1-5; D gene unclear. V was cut by 3 bases and J by 5 bases, with 17 bases left in between. The germline gives CDR1 ENHRY, CDR2 SYGVKD. The CDR3 sequence is 16 residues long. CDR3 protein: CAISEGFDWDYQPQHF. The CDR3 DNA reads as TGTGCCATCAGTGAAGGTTTTGATTGGGATTATCAGCCCCAGCATTTT.

By sample share, this clonotype is medium-sized. The CDR3 loop reads CASRKNDRKTEAFF. The CDR3 DNA follows: TGCGCCAGCAGAAAAAACGACAGGAAGACTGAAGCTTTCTTT. J is TRBJ1-1 and V is TRBV5-1, with D perhaps TRBD1 (6 bases). The germline gives CDR1 SGHRS, CDR2 YFSETQ. The CDR3 covers 14 residues. V gave up 5 bases and J gave up 5 bases, with 16 bases separating them. The full variable domain, with the rest looked up from reference TRBV5-1 and TRBJ1-1, is KAGVTQTPRYLIKTRGQQVTLSCSPISGHRSVSWYQQTPGQGLQFLFEYFSETQRNKGNFPGRFSGRQFSNSRSEMNVSTLELGDSALYLCASRKNDRKTEAFFGQGTRLTVV.

This clonotype was seen at least ten times. The chain links TRBV20-1 to TRBJ2-3, with 12 bases aligning to TRBD2. With 5 bases clipped from V and 12 bases from J, the junction kept 6 bases outside the gene matches. Germline-derived CDR1 and CDR2 are DFQATT and SNEGSKA (reference sequence). The CDR3 covers 12 residues. The CDR3 loop is CSAPWTSGDQYF. CDR3 coding DNA: TGCAGTGCTCCTTGGACTAGCGGGGATCAGTATTTT.

The gene calls are TRBV24-1 and TRBJ2-5; D call uncertain. The germline V gene has CDR1 KGHDR and CDR2 SFDVKD. V was clipped by 4 bases and J by 1 base, with 6 bases between them. This CDR3 region has 13 residues. The CDR3 DNA sequence: TGTGCCACCAGTGACTCCACCCAAGAGACCCAGTACTTC. This gives the protein CATSDSTQETQYF.

This chain uses TRBV5-1 with TRBJ2-3, with D possibly TRBD1 on 5 matching bases. Deletions cut 0 bases from V and 2 bases from J, with 10 bases between. Per the germline V gene, CDR1 is SGHRS and CDR2 is YFSETQ. The CDR3 is 15 residues long. The CDR3 sequence is CASSLEGKNTDTQYF. CDR3 sequence (DNA): TGCGCCAGCAGCTTGGAGGGGAAGAACACAGATACGCAGTATTTT. The full variable domain, rest sourced from reference TRBV5-1 and TRBJ2-3, is KAGVTQTPRYLIKTRGQQVTLSCSPISGHRSVSWYQQTPGQGLQFLFEYFSETQRNKGNFPGRFSGRQFSNSRSEMNVSTLELGDSALYLCASSLEGKNTDTQYFGPGTRLTVL.

This clonotype was detected ten times or more. The CDR3 DNA follows: TGTGCCAGCAGCTTATACAATTCCGGCGAGCAGTACTTC. This gives the protein CASSLYNSGEQYF. The V call is TRBV7-8, the J call TRBJ2-7; the D is unclear. CDR3 length: 13 residues. Germline assignment: CDR1 SGHVS and CDR2 FQNEAQ. Trimming stripped 2 bases from V and 6 bases from J, with 11 bases between. The full variable domain, rest sourced from reference TRBV7-8 and TRBJ2-7, is GAGVSQSPRYKVAKRGQDVALRCDPISGHVSLFWYQQALGQGPEFLTYFQNEAQLDKSGLPSDRFFAERPEGSVSTLKIQRTQQEDSAVYLCASSLYNSGEQYFGPGTRLTVT.

This clonotype was recorded many times. The chain recombines TRBV12-3 or TRBV12-4 with TRBJ2-1; D uncertain. There are 11 residues in the CDR3. The V gene lost 5 bases and the J gene lost 4 bases, with 3 bases spanning the gap. This chain's CDR3 is CASSAYNEQFF. The CDR3 DNA sequence: TGTGCCAGCAGTGCGTACAATGAGCAGTTCTTC.

This clonotype came up many times. The V and J genes are TRBV18 and TRBJ1-2; maybe TRBD1 (5 bases). The ends were cut back, 0 bases at V and 4 bases at J, with 6 bases in the middle. The V gene's germline CDR1 is KGHSH and CDR2 LQKENI. The CDR3 covers 13 residues. As DNA, the CDR3 is TGTGCCAGCTCACCACCCGGGGCCTATGGCTACACCTTC. This gives the protein CASSPPGAYGYTF.

There are many counts of this clonotype. This rearrangement joins TRBV12-3 or TRBV12-4 to TRBJ1-2; 7 bases line up with TRBD1. J was trimmed by 8 bases and V by 7 bases; bases with no gene match: 4. This CDR3 is 11 amino acids long. CDR3 protein: CASKGAQGYTF. CDR3 coding DNA: TGTGCCAGCAAGGGGGCGCAAGGCTACACCTTC.